Sequencing of this TCR beta chain was carried out in a study of CD8+ T cells in alopecia areata. Study results and caveats: Scalp sequencing also captures normal skin's resident alphabeta T cells. Researchers report lesional scalp, most notably alopecia totalis/universalis, outstripped normal scalp in clonality.

The V gene lost 4 bases and the J gene lost 6 bases, with 14 bases spanning the gap. Germline V gene data show CDR1 as SGDLS and CDR2 as YYNGEE. The CDR3 contains 14 residues. Extraction of RNA preceded its reverse transcription into cDNA, which served as the sequencing template. Assay: immunoSEQ multiplex PCR; the TCRdb copy retains only in-frame clones and omits some. The sample gives 140,000 to 150,000 clones, more than 55% of which show up once; just over 35% is in the top ten. On this clone itself: The antigen is not known.

The source of this sequence is a human donor in good health. The sequencing input was CD8+ T cells sorted from blood. The chain carries TRBV9 and TRBJ1-5, with D perhaps TRBD1 (5 bases). Here the CDR3 reads CASSSSSGGQPQHF. The CDR3 DNA reads TGTGCCAGCAGCTCAAGCTCCGGGGGTCAGCCCCAGCATTTT.